Listed below are T cell receptor beta chains from one sample, sequenced in a study of monozygotic twins with inflammatory bowel disease. TCRdb reworked the 5' RACE reads into one entry per CDR3 protein, no DNA. This table lists 88,000 or so distinct CDR3 sequences. The sample consisted of blood. The source is a human donor with ulcerative colitis or Crohn's disease, or a healthy co-twin of an affected twin (not recorded which). The CDR3 runs from the conserved cysteine through the conserved F or W. The order of the fields is V gene, CDR3 length, J gene, CDR3 protein.

>TRBV5-5|13|TRBJ2-2
CASRDRVAGELFF
>TRBV19|15|TRBJ2-2
CASSITTGGIGELFF
>TRBV9|13|TRBJ2-7
CASSGGGIYEQYF
>TRBV5-1|15|TRBJ1-3
CASSRTADSGNTIYF
>TRBV29-1|15|TRBJ2-7
CSVEDGDRGAYEQYF
>TRBV2|15|TRBJ1-6
CASRDRGSSNSPLHF
>TRBV7-6|13|TRBJ2-5
CASSSPRGETQYF
>TRBV11-2|14|TRBJ1-2
CASSLPVSNYGYTF
>TRBV20-1|14|TRBJ2-5
CSARPASGQETQYF
>TRBV24-1|13|TRBJ2-7
CATSEPGAYEQYF
>TRBV10-3|16|TRBJ2-2
CAINGWSPSNTGELFF
>TRBV7-2|16|TRBJ2-1
CASSPQPPQRNNEQFF
>TRBV12-3/TRBV12-4|14|TRBJ2-2
CASRPGTETGELFF
>TRBV5-1|13|TRBJ2-7
CASSLGGTYEQYF
>TRBV20-1|13|TRBJ2-7
CSARGRGTYEQYF
>TRBV28|18|TRBJ2-2
CASSLSYGGGSNTGELFF
>TRBV10-3|14|TRBJ2-1
CAISDPTRGDEQFF
>TRBV5-1|18|TRBJ1-2
CASSLYAEPQSLNYGYTF
>TRBV28|15|TRBJ2-1
CASQRGGGRYNEQFF
>TRBV10-3|17|TRBJ2-5
CAISESGVADAQETQYF
>TRBV5-1|15|TRBJ2-5
CASSIPLGAGETQYF
>TRBV29-1|12|TRBJ1-2
CSVGNSNYGYTF
>TRBV12-3/TRBV12-4|13|TRBJ2-7
CASSLTGGDEQYF
>TRBV12-3/TRBV12-4|14|TRBJ1-1
CASSFKVLNTEAFF
>TRBV12-3/TRBV12-4|15|TRBJ1-5
CASSYAGTGGQPQHF
>TRBV20-1|12|TRBJ2-1
CSARTHSNEQFF
>TRBV7-8|14|TRBJ1-1
CASSSYQTGYEAFF
>TRBV5-1|13|TRBJ1-1
CASSIGTEREAFF
>TRBV7-2|15|TRBJ2-3
CASSSPGRGADTQYF
>TRBV20-1|15|TRBJ2-1
CSARDPGYPYNEQFF
>TRBV12-3/TRBV12-4|14|TRBJ2-3
CASSFSGSADTQYF
>TRBV6-1|14|TRBJ2-7
CDSRPPGGTNEQYF
>TRBV7-9|13|TRBJ1-1
CASSTQGPTEAFF
>TRBV20-1|14|TRBJ2-1
CSARLASSYNEQFF
>TRBV18|14|TRBJ2-3
CASLPYGGPDTQYF
>TRBV24-1|13|TRBJ2-7
CATSDPQQYEQYF
>TRBV15|18|TRBJ2-7
CATSRELLISREVGEQYF
>TRBV6-5|13|TRBJ2-7
CASSYGGSYEQYF
>TRBV7-2|12|TRBJ1-2
CASSVSSIDYTF
>TRBV3-1|12|TRBJ2-2
CASSHGPGELFF